Below, 9 T cell receptor beta chains from the same sample are listed, as sequenced in a study of OX40 agonist ivuxolimab in advanced cancers. Data came from immunoSEQ multiplex PCR; TCRdb stores just in-frame clones and leaves some out. The data show some 80,000 clones, 84% seen once. The specimen was CD4+ or CD8+ T cells sorted from blood, collected in a trial of the OX40 agonist ivuxolimab. The receptors originated from an adult with an advanced solid tumor such as melanoma, head and neck, liver or kidney cancer.

J is TRBJ1-1 and V is TRBV6-1; the D gene is possibly TRBD1 (5 bases). CDR1 and CDR2 from the germline V gene are MNHNS and SASEGT. The CDR3 extends over 12 amino acids. Trimming stripped 7 bases from V and 3 bases from J, with 9 bases between. CDR3 bases: TGTGCCAGCACCCGAGGGGACACTGAAGCTTTCTTT. It specifies CASTRGDTEAFF.

This clone was observed a few times. The CDR3 coding sequence is TGTGCCAGCAGCTTGGTCGCGGGAGGTTGGGAGACCCAGTACTTC. It yields the protein CASSLVAGGWETQYF. The rearrangement uses TRBV7-9 and TRBJ2-5, with 8 bases aligning to TRBD2. The germline CDR1 and CDR2 sequences are SEHNR and FQNEAQ (reference sequence). Trimming cost V 3 bases and J 5 bases; bases outside gene matches: 8. The CDR3 runs to 15 residues. Full variable domain (outside the CDR3, taken from reference TRBV7-9 and TRBJ2-5): DTGVSQNPRHKITKRGQNVTFRCDPISEHNRLYWYRQTLGQGPEFLTYFQNEAQLEKSRLLSDRFSAERPKGSFSTLEIQRTEQGDSAMYLCASSLVAGGWETQYFGPGTRLLVL.

This clone was detected once. The gene calls are TRBV11-3 and TRBJ1-1; TRBD1 aligns across 8 bases. The junction had 10 bases not matched to a gene; V was cut back by 5 bases and J by 5 bases. This CDR3 has 15 residues. CDR1 is SGHNT, CDR2 YENEEA, per germline. The CDR3 coding sequence is TGTGCCAGCAGCCAAGACCAGGGGGCAGGGACTGAAGCTTTCTTT. This codes for CASSQDQGAGTEAFF.

V gene TRBV2 combines with J gene TRBJ2-5, with D possibly matching TRBD2 (5 bases). The germline CDR1 and CDR2 sequences are SNHLY and FYNNEI. Trimming left V 8 bases short and J 0 bases short, with 13 bases between. The CDR3 has 14 residues. CDR3 DNA: TGTGCCAGCCGGCAGCGGCAGTACCAAGAGACCCAGTACTTC. Its translation is CASRQRQYQETQYF.

CDR3 loop: CASSQGLADINEQFF. CDR3 coding DNA: TGCGCCAGCAGCCAAGGCCTAGCGGATATCAATGAGCAGTTCTTC. The V call is TRBV4-3, the J call TRBJ2-1; 7 nucleotides match TRBD2. CDR1 is LGHNA and CDR2 is YSLEER in the germline V gene. V lost 1 base and J lost 6; bases outside the gene matches: 6. The CDR3 runs to 15 residues.

This chain uses TRBV4-3 with TRBJ2-5; D is perhaps TRBD1 or TRBD2 (5 bases each). CDR3 size: 13 residues. Germline CDR1 LGHNA, CDR2 YSLEER. V was cut by 3 bases and J by 0 bases, with 5 bases left in between. CDR3 nucleotide sequence: TGCGCCAGCAGCCAGGGACACCAAGAGACCCAGTACTTC. This encodes CASSQGHQETQYF.

V is TRBV7-8 and J is TRBJ2-7, with D unresolved. This CDR3 is built from 13 residues. V was trimmed by 2 bases and J by 4 bases, leaving 9 bases between them. Germline loops: CDR1 SGHVS, CDR2 FQNEAQ. This CDR3 is CASSLRPSYEQYF. The CDR3 DNA is TGTGCCAGCAGCTTAAGGCCCTCTTACGAGCAGTACTTC. Filled out from reference TRBV7-8 and TRBJ2-7, the complete variable domain reads GAGVSQSPRYKVAKRGQDVALRCDPISGHVSLFWYQQALGQGPEFLTYFQNEAQLDKSGLPSDRFFAERPEGSVSTLKIQRTQQEDSAVYLCASSLRPSYEQYFGPGTRLTVT.

DNA of the CDR3: TGTGCCAGCAGCGCAGGGACTAACACAGATACGCAGTATTTT. Translating gives CASSAGTNTDTQYF. The chain couples TRBV9 to TRBJ2-3, with 7 bases matching TRBD2. Germline V gene sequence: CDR1 SGDLS, CDR2 YYNGEE. The CDR3 loop spans 14 amino acids. V gave up 3 bases and J gave up 2 bases; unmatched junction bases: 3.

The table lists this clone with a few counts. The V call is TRBV11-2, the J call TRBJ1-5, with D tentatively TRBD1 (5 bases). Germline V gives CDR1 SGHAT, CDR2 FQNNGV. This CDR3 contains 13 residues. Between the trimmed V and J ends, which lost 8 bases and 8 bases, there was a span of 16 bases. CDR3 protein: CASSKRGFKPQHF. The CDR3 DNA follows: TGTGCCAGCTCAAAACGGGGCTTTAAGCCCCAGCATTTT.